This TCR beta chain was captured in a study of T cells in Graves' hyperthyroidism and ophthalmopathy. The study's findings and limits: Most thyroid clonotypes expanded above 0.001 were also detected in blood.

Note on this clonotype: What it binds is unknown. Its ends do not fully match the called genes, so a read error is possible.

Amplified TCR beta CDR3 regions derived from RNA transcripts. When the TCR CDR3 underwent first-round RT-PCR, the HTBI primer set was used. A single record per CDR3 protein comes from TCRdb applying MiXCR to the multiplex PCR reads. Of about 320,000 distinct CDR3 sequences in the sample, roughly 15% were seen once. This CDR3 spans 14 amino acids. Germline V gene lookup returns CDR1 LGHDT and CDR2 YNNKEL (reference sequence). V and J are TRBV3-1 and TRBJ2-7; D gene unclear. The sequence came from a man aged 25-45 years with Graves' hyperthyroidism. Material: blood. The CDR3 spells CASSEVNQAFEPYF. CDR3 bases: TGCGCCAGCAGCGAAGTGAATCAGGCGTTCGAGCCGTACTTC.